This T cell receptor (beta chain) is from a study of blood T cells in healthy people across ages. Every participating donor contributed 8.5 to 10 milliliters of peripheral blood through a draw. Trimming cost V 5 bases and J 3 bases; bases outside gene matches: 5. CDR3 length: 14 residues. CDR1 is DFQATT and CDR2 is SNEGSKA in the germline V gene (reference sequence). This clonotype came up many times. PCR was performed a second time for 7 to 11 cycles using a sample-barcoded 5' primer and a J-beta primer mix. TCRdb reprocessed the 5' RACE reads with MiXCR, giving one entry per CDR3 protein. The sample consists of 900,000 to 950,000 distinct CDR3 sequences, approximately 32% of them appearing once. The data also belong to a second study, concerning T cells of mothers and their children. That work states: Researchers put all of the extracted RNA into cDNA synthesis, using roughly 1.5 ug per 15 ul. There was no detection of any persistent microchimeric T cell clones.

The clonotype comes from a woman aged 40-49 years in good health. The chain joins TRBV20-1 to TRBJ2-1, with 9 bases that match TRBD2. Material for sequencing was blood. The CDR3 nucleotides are TGCAGTGCTCTGGCGGGGGGGCTCTACAATGAGCAGTTCTTC. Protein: CSALAGGLYNEQFF.